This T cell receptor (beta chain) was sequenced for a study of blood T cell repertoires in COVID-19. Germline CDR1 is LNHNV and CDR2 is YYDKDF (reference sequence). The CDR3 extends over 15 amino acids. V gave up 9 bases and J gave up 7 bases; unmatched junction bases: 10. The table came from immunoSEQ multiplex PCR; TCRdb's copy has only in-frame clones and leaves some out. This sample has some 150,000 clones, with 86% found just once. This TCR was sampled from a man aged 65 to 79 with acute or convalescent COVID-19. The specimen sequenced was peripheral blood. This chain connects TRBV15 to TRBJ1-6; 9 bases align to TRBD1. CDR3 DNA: TGTGCCACATCGACAGGGGGTGGGTGGAATTCACCCCTCCACTTT. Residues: CATSTGGGWNSPLHF. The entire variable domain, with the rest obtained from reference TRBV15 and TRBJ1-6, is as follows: DAMVIQNPRYQVTQFGKPVTLSCSQTLNHNVMYWYQQKSSQAPKLLFHYYDKDFNNEADTPDNFQSRRPNTSFCFLDIRSPGLGDTAMYLCATSTGGGWNSPLHFGNGTRLTVT.